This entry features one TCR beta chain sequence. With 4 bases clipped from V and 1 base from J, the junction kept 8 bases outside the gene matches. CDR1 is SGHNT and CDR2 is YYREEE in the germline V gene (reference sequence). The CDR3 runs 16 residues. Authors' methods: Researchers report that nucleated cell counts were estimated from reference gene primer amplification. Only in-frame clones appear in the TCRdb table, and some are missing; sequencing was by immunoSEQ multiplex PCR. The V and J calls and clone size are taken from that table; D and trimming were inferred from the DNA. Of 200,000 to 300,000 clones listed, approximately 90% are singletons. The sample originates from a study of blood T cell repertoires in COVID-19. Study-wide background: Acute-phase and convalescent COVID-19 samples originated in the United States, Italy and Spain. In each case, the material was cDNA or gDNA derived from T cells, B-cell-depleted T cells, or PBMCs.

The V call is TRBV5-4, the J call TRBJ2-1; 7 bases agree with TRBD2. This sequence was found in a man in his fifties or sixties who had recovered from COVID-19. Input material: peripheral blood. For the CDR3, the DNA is TGTGCCAGCAGCCCCGGGGGGAGTCTATCCTACAATGAGCAGTTCTTC. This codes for CASSPGGSLSYNEQFF. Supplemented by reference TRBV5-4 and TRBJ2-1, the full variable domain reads ETGVTQSPTHLIKTRGQQVTLRCSSQSGHNTVSWYQQALGQGPQFIFQYYREEENGRGNFPPRFSGLQFPNYSSELNVNALELDDSALYLCASSPGGSLSYNEQFFGPGTRLTVL.